The source of this TCR beta chain is a study of control samples from healthy donors and cancer patients. Sequencing used immunoSEQ multiplex PCR; TCRdb keeps in-frame clones, though not all of them. The sample lists under 450,000 clones, approximately 92% occurring once. CDR3 size: 13 residues. Trimming took off 0 bases at V and 5 bases at J, with 5 bases between the two ends. CDR1 is SGHTA, CDR2 FQGTGA, per germline. This sequence joins TRBV7-3 and TRBJ1-5, with a possible D match to TRBD1 (5 bases). This receptor was obtained from a middle-aged man with head and neck cancer. Sequenced material: PBMCs. This CDR3 reads CASSLTRDQPQHF. CDR3 DNA sequence: TGTGCCAGCAGCTTAACCAGGGATCAGCCCCAGCATTTT.